The present T cell receptor beta chain was sequenced within a study of cytomegalovirus exposure and HLA in healthy donors. Study summary: Some 87 million unique TCRs from HLA-typed donors were held in an early release of data. Study results and limitations: High sensitivity and specificity were reportedly achieved when the classifier diagnosed cytomegalovirus status.

Vbeta (60) and Jbeta (13) primers were used in the PCR. Original processing notes: About 12 million shared chains were among the approximately 82 million unique TCR beta chains that a later analysis counted. Libraries were prepared by immunoSEQ multiplex PCR; TCRdb keeps only in-frame clonotypes and omits some of them. That table supplies the V and J calls and clone size; D and trimming were determined from the DNA. This table has 120,000 or so clones, more than 65% appearing once. V was cut by 1 base and J by 2 bases, with 10 bases left in between. This CDR3 comprises 15 residues. The V gene's germline CDR1 is SGHKS and CDR2 YYEKEE (reference sequence). This clone was detected a few times. Its antigen is unknown.

The clonotype originates from a man aged 18-30 years in good health and CMV-seronegative. The chain uses TRBV5-5 and TRBJ1-5; D gene uncertain. Specimen: PBMCs. The CDR3 here is CASSLWGEGNQPQHF. Here the CDR3 DNA reads TGTGCCAGCAGCTTGTGGGGAGAGGGCAATCAGCCCCAGCATTTT.